This T cell receptor (beta chain) was sequenced in a study of blood T cells in healthy people across ages. Study-wide findings and caveats: There were more naive CD4+ cells and higher diversity in long-lived donors than in aged donors. Roughly linear age-related decline in beta diversity appeared, significant by age 40.

This CDR3 has 17 residues. V lost 0 bases and J 1 base, leaving 16 bases between the germline ends. The germline CDR1 and CDR2 sequences are SGDLS and YYNGEE. A note on this clonotype: Its antigen is still unknown.

A sample-barcoded 5' primer and a J-beta primer mix were used in a second PCR of roughly 6 to 11 cycles. Every cDNA was tagged by a template-switch adaptor with 12 random nucleotides. TCRdb re-derived calls from the 5' RACE reads in MiXCR, one entry per CDR3 protein. The data contain around 1,900,000 distinct CDR3 sequences, roughly two fifths of them seen just once; the ten biggest clones take up roughly 23%. Donors were healthy Caucasian individuals from Russia aged about 6 to 90. The receptor was derived from a human donor in good health. The chain carries TRBV9 and TRBJ2-5; possibly TRBD2 for D (6 bases). Sequencing used blood. The CDR3 region is CASSVGATSLAQETQYF. In DNA, the CDR3 is TGTGCCAGCAGCGTAGGAGCGACTAGTTTGGCCCAAGAGACCCAGTACTTC.